The 25 T cell receptor beta chains below all came from one sample that was sequenced in a study of blood T cell repertoires in COVID-19. Profiling relied on immunoSEQ multiplex PCR, and the TCRdb table lists in-frame clones only, not all of them. The sample includes fewer than 450,000 clones, around nine tenths seen only once; the top ten take approximately 3.5%. The material sequenced was peripheral blood. Receptors originate from a woman aged 18-29 years who had recovered from COVID-19.

The chain joins TRBV29-1 to TRBJ1-2; 7 nucleotides agree with TRBD1. The CDR3 loop spans 13 amino acids. V shed 7 bases, J shed 8 bases, and the junction held 13 bases outside the gene matches. Germline-derived CDR1 and CDR2 are SQVTM and ANQGSEA. CDR3 bases: TGCAGCGCTGTAGACAGGGCGGGGTACGGCTACACCTTC. Its protein is CSAVDRAGYGYTF.

The chain has TRBV5-1 and TRBJ2-1, with 9 bases lining up with TRBD2. Unmatched junction bases numbered 3, after V lost 0 bases and J lost 2 bases. CDR3 length: 16 amino acids. Germline V gives CDR1 SGHRS, CDR2 YFSETQ. The CDR3 region is CASSLATSGAYNEQFF. DNA of the CDR3: TGCGCCAGCAGCTTGGCGACTAGCGGTGCCTACAATGAGCAGTTCTTC.

V gene TRBV18 combines with J gene TRBJ2-3; D is possibly TRBD1 (6 bases). Trimming shortened V by 5 bases and J by 0 bases, and 12 bases separated the two germline ends. Germline V gene data show CDR1 as KGHSH and CDR2 as LQKENI. The CDR3 is 15 residues long. The CDR3 bases are TGTGCCAGCTCAGACCAACAGGGTAGCACAGATACGCAGTATTTT. It specifies CASSDQQGSTDTQYF. The variable domain in full, completed from reference TRBV18 and TRBJ2-3, reads NAGVMQNPRHLVRRRGQEARLRCSPMKGHSHVYWYRQLPEEGLKFMVYLQKENIIDESGMPKERFSAEFPKEGPSILRIQQVVRGDSAAYFCASSDQQGSTDTQYFGPGTRLTVL.

V usage is TRBV14 and J usage is TRBJ1-2; D is possibly TRBD1 (5 bases). The V gene's germline CDR1 is SGHDN and CDR2 FVKESK. This CDR3 is built from 18 residues. V gave up 1 base and J gave up 0 bases, with 18 bases separating them. CDR3 DNA: TGTGCCAGCAGCCAAGCCGGGGGAAGGCACGGGGCTAACTATGGCTACACCTTC. Amino acid sequence: CASSQAGGRHGANYGYTF. The whole variable domain, remainder taken from reference TRBV14 and TRBJ1-2, is EAGVTQFPSHSVIEKGQTVTLRCDPISGHDNLYWYRRVMGKEIKFLLHFVKESKQDESGMPNNRFLAERTGGTYSTLKVQPAELEDSGVYFCASSQAGGRHGANYGYTFGSGTRLTVV.

The V and J genes are TRBV6-6 and TRBJ1-1, with TRBD1 matching 9 bases. In germline, CDR1 is MNHNY, CDR2 SVGAGI (reference sequence). The CDR3 is made up of 17 amino acids. V dropped 5 bases and J dropped 0; count of bases not matched to a gene: 10. The CDR3 DNA follows: TGTGCCAGCAGTCGGGACAGGGCATTTTCCATGAACACTGAAGCTTTCTTT. Amino acids: CASSRDRAFSMNTEAFF.

The gene calls are TRBV5-1 and TRBJ2-3; TRBD1 is a possible D gene (7 bases). V was trimmed by 6 bases and J by 1 base, leaving 18 bases between them. This CDR3 has 16 residues. Per the germline V gene, CDR1 is SGHRS and CDR2 is YFSETQ. The CDR3 region is CASTLLTGEGTDTQYF. The CDR3 DNA is TGCGCCAGCACCCTACTAACAGGGGAGGGCACAGATACGCAGTATTTT.

The chain combines TRBV11-2 with TRBJ2-1, with 11 bases that match TRBD2. With V trimmed by 2 bases and J by 2 bases, 5 bases remained unmatched. This CDR3 is built from 17 residues. From germline, CDR1 is SGHAT and CDR2 FQNNGV. This CDR3 is CASSLLAGGWTYNEQFF. The DNA of the CDR3 is TGTGCCAGCAGCTTACTAGCGGGAGGCTGGACCTACAATGAGCAGTTCTTC.

This clone appeared once. This chain links TRBV7-2 with TRBJ1-6, with 8 bases fitting TRBD1. CDR3 length: 13 amino acids. Germline CDR1 is SGHTA and CDR2 is FQGNSA. The V gene end was trimmed by 10 bases and the J gene end by 8 bases; junction bases not matched to a gene: 7. The CDR3: CATGQGQDSPLHF. DNA for the CDR3: TGTGCCACCGGACAGGGTCAGGATTCACCCCTCCACTTT.

The CDR3 DNA follows: TGTGCCAGCAGCTGGTCGTTGCGCCCCTATGGCTACACCTTC. As protein: CASSWSLRPYGYTF. The rearrangement joins TRBV7-8 to TRBJ1-2; D gene uncertain. There are 14 residues in the CDR3. The germline V and J ends were trimmed by 4 bases and 4 bases, with 13 bases remaining between them. The V gene's germline CDR1 is SGHVS and CDR2 FQNEAQ.

CDR3 sequence reads: CASSHPEPGQDYEQYV. CDR3 coding DNA: TGCGCCAGCAGTCACCCAGAACCGGGACAAGACTACGAGCAGTACGTC. V gene TRBV23-1 combines with J gene TRBJ2-7; D may be TRBD1 (6 bases). TRBV23-1 counts as an open reading frame of uncertain function. The CDR3 is made up of 16 amino acids. V was clipped by 3 bases and J by 3 bases, with 18 bases between them.

The genes are TRBV7-9 and TRBJ2-3, with 9 bases aligning to TRBD2. The germline gives CDR1 SEHNR, CDR2 FQNEAQ (reference sequence). Trimming at V came to 4 bases and at J to 4 bases, leaving 6 bases not matched to a gene. The CDR3 is made up of 15 amino acids. The CDR3 coding sequence is TGTGCCAGCAGCTCGTCTAGCGGGGCGGCAGATACGCAGTATTTT. Protein product: CASSSSSGAADTQYF.

The chain recombines TRBV18 with TRBJ2-3; 9 bases match TRBD2. V lost 5 bases to trimming and J lost 3 bases; unmatched junction nucleotides: 9. CDR1 is KGHSH and CDR2 is LQKENI in the germline V gene. This CDR3 spans 16 amino acids. The CDR3 is CASSSTLTSGTDTQYF. In DNA, the CDR3 is TGTGCCAGCTCATCGACCCTGACTAGCGGAACAGATACGCAGTATTTT.

V and J are TRBV4-1 and TRBJ1-4; D gene ambiguous. Germline CDR1 and CDR2: MGHRA and YSYEKL. V was trimmed by 4 bases and J by 7 bases, leaving 16 bases between them. The CDR3 totals 15 residues. CDR3 DNA: TGCGCCAGCAGCCCCGGCCGGGGATGGTCTGAAAAACTGTTTTTT. This gives the protein CASSPGRGWSEKLFF.

V is TRBV6-5 and J is TRBJ2-3; D is uncertain. CDR1 and CDR2 (germline): MNHEY, SVGAGI. The CDR3 has 13 amino acids. Trimming removed 2 bases from V and 1 base from J, with 4 bases in between. The CDR3 nucleotides read TGTGCCAGCAGTTACCTACGCACAGATACGCAGTATTTT. Translation gives CASSYLRTDTQYF.

The chain employs TRBV5-4 and TRBJ1-1; TRBD1 agrees at 8 bases. Per the germline V gene, CDR1 is SGHNT and CDR2 is YYREEE (reference sequence). The CDR3 contains 13 residues. Germline trimming cut 5 bases from V and 4 bases from J; bases unmatched to any gene: 4. The CDR3 coding sequence is TGTGCCAGCAGACCGGACAGGGCCACTGAAGCTTTCTTT. This sequence encodes CASRPDRATEAFF.

This chain uses TRBV27 with TRBJ1-2; D gene uncertain. The CDR3 consists of 15 residues. The V end was cut by 2 bases, the J end by 2 bases, with 12 bases between. CDR1 MNHEY and CDR2 SMNVEV come from the germline V gene (reference sequence). CDR3 sequence (DNA): TGTGCCAGCAGTTTAAAAAGGACGGGGAACTATGGCTACACCTTC. It encodes CASSLKRTGNYGYTF.

V and J are TRBV9 and TRBJ1-4; TRBD1 might be the D (6 bases). Trimming took 2 bases from V and 1 from J, leaving 6 bases between them. The CDR3 extends over 14 amino acids. Germline CDR1 reads SGDLS; CDR2 reads YYNGEE. The CDR3 region is CASSVRGTNEKLFF. The CDR3 DNA reads TGTGCCAGCAGCGTCAGGGGAACTAATGAAAAACTGTTTTTT.

DNA of the CDR3: TGTGCCAGCAGCCCCAGGGCAATAGATACGCAGTATTTT. It codes for CASSPRAIDTQYF. The chain joins TRBV12-3 or TRBV12-4 to TRBJ2-3, with TRBD1 as a possible D gene (5 bases). The CDR3 length is 13 residues. V lost 6 bases and J 5 bases, leaving 12 bases between the germline ends.

This sequence joins TRBV7-8 and TRBJ2-1, with 7 bases lining up with TRBD2. Germline V gene sequence: CDR1 SGHVS, CDR2 FQNEAQ. Trimming at V came to 3 bases and at J to 6 bases, leaving 14 bases not matched to a gene. The CDR3 contains 17 residues. CDR3 nucleotides: TGTGCCAGCAGCTTCCGAGCGGCGGGAGTGTATGTCAATGAGCAGTTCTTC. Amino acids: CASSFRAAGVYVNEQFF.

This sequence joins TRBV2 and TRBJ1-2, with D maybe TRBD1 (5 bases). The germline V gene encodes CDR1 SNHLY and CDR2 FYNNEI. The CDR3 sequence is 16 residues long. V dropped 3 bases and J dropped 7 bases, with 21 bases sitting between them. The CDR3 nucleotides are TGTGCCAGCAGTGAGCTGGGCAGGGAGGAATTTTCTGGCTACACCTTC. This sequence encodes CASSELGREEFSGYTF.

The V call is TRBV19, the J call TRBJ1-2, with TRBD1 as a possible D gene (5 bases). Germline CDR1 is LNHDA and CDR2 is SQIVND (reference sequence). The CDR3 consists of 15 residues. Trimming removed 6 bases from V and 3 bases from J, with 17 bases in between. CDR3 residues: CASRVGHGLDYGYTF. For the CDR3, the DNA is TGTGCCAGTAGAGTAGGACATGGGCTAGACTATGGCTACACCTTC.

The chain uses TRBV7-8 and TRBJ1-5, with a weak D call TRBD1 (5 bases). This CDR3 region has 16 residues. CDR1 SGHVS and CDR2 FQNEAQ come from the germline V gene. V was clipped by 3 bases and J by 0 bases, with 12 bases between them. CDR3 loop: CASSFLQGFSNQPQHF. For the CDR3, the DNA is TGTGCCAGCAGCTTCCTTCAGGGCTTTAGCAATCAGCCCCAGCATTTT.

V gene TRBV19 combines with J gene TRBJ1-5, with 7 bases aligning to TRBD1. CDR1 and CDR2 (germline): LNHDA, SQIVND (reference sequence). CDR3 length: 14 amino acids. V trimming: 4 bases; J trimming: 5 bases; junction bases outside the gene matches: 5. CDR3 DNA: TGTGCCAGTAGTACCAAACAGGGGCATCAGCCCCAGCATTTT. The encoded protein is CASSTKQGHQPQHF.

The chain recombines TRBV27 with TRBJ2-1; 9 nucleotides align to TRBD2. The CDR3 is made up of 17 amino acids. Germline assignment: CDR1 MNHEY and CDR2 SMNVEV (reference sequence). J lost 1 base, V lost 3 bases, and 7 bases had no gene match. The CDR3: CASSFYFSGRSYNEQFF. As DNA, the CDR3 is TGTGCCAGCAGTTTTTATTTTAGCGGGAGATCCTACAATGAGCAGTTCTTC.

The rearrangement joins TRBV5-4 to TRBJ2-6; 7 nucleotides match TRBD1. This CDR3 contains 17 residues. Germline values: CDR1 SGHNT, CDR2 YYREEE (reference sequence). The trim removed 5 bases at V and 4 bases at J, leaving 12 bases unmatched. CDR3 coding DNA: TGTGCCAGCAGTTTCACAGGGGCGTTAACCGGGGCCAACGTCCTGACTTTC. Translation gives CASSFTGALTGANVLTF.